The 24 T cell receptor beta chains presented below share a single source sample, sequenced in a study of technical replicates of blood from several donors. Sequencing was performed with immunoSEQ multiplex PCR; in TCRdb, only in-frame clones are kept and a portion is missing. The sample lists tens of thousands of clones, approximately 91% occurring once. What was sequenced was PBMCs. The receptors shown here come from a human donor in good health. Some clones in this sample may be carry-over from other donors' samples.

The chain is built from TRBV5-6 and TRBJ2-7; TRBD2 matches 9 bases. The CDR3 runs 15 residues. With V trimmed by 0 bases and J by 3 bases, 4 bases remained unmatched. Germline V lookup: CDR1 SGHDT, CDR2 YYEEEE. CDR3 sequence: CASSLGAGGLYEQYF. The CDR3 DNA follows: TGTGCCAGCAGCTTGGGTGCGGGAGGGCTCTACGAGCAGTACTTC.

Of note for this clone: Sequence at one end of the junction differs from germline and may be a read error. The chain combines TRBV4-2 with TRBJ2-1; tentatively, D is TRBD2 (6 bases). CDR3 length: 16 residues. Germline CDR1 and CDR2: LGHNA and YNFKEQ. Here the CDR3 reads CASSPYHRDSHNEQFF. The CDR3 nucleotides read TGTGCCAGCAGCCCGTACCACCGGGACTCCCACAATGAGCAGTTCTTC.

V gene TRBV9 combines with J gene TRBJ2-2; D not certain. V gave up 1 base and J gave up 6 bases, with 4 bases separating them. The CDR3 runs 12 residues. The germline gives CDR1 SGDLS, CDR2 YYNGEE. The CDR3 nucleotides read TGTGCCAGCAGCGTACTCTCCGGGGAGCTGTTTTTT. It codes for CASSVLSGELFF.

The chain has TRBV10-3 and TRBJ1-3; maybe TRBD1 (5 bases). This CDR3 is built from 15 residues. V was trimmed by 5 bases and J by 4 bases, leaving 15 bases between them. Germline assignment: CDR1 ENHRY and CDR2 SYGVKD. The CDR3 protein is CAISRAGGEGNTIYF. The CDR3 bases are TGTGCCATCAGTAGGGCTGGAGGGGAAGGAAACACCATATATTTT.

This chain uses TRBV9 with TRBJ1-5; weak D call: TRBD1 (5 bases). The CDR3 sequence is 13 residues long. Germline values: CDR1 SGDLS, CDR2 YYNGEE. Trimming left V 5 bases short and J 4 bases short, with 10 bases between. CDR3 DNA: TGTGCCAGCAGTCCGGGGGGGAATCAGCCCCAGCATTTT. Amino acid sequence: CASSPGGNQPQHF.

This chain joins TRBV27 and TRBJ2-2; D remains unclear. Trimming cost V 4 bases and J 6 bases, with 3 bases left between them. The CDR3 totals 11 residues. The germline V gene has CDR1 MNHEY and CDR2 SMNVEV (reference sequence). This CDR3 reads CASSYSGELFF. Here the CDR3 DNA reads TGTGCCAGCAGTTACTCCGGGGAGCTGTTTTTT.

This clone was seen a single time. The V and J genes are TRBV27 and TRBJ1-2; D possibly corresponds to TRBD1 (6 bases). From germline, CDR1 is MNHEY and CDR2 SMNVEV (reference sequence). The CDR3 is made up of 16 amino acids. The V end lost 6 bases, the J end lost 1 base, and 18 bases lay between the germline ends. The CDR3 region is CASRGRGQQFNYGYTF. The CDR3 DNA follows: TGTGCCAGCAGGGGGCGGGGGCAACAATTTAACTATGGCTACACCTTC.

The V and J genes are TRBV6-5 and TRBJ1-1; perhaps TRBD1 as D (6 bases). Trimming shortened V by 5 bases and J by 1 base, and 11 bases separated the two germline ends. Germline CDR1 reads MNHEY; CDR2 reads SVGAGI. The CDR3 consists of 14 residues. CDR3 region: CASSAGAPNTEAFF. The CDR3 bases are TGTGCCAGCAGTGCAGGGGCCCCGAACACTGAAGCTTTCTTT.

The V and J genes are TRBV5-1 and TRBJ1-1, with unresolved D. This CDR3 region has 13 residues. The V end lost 4 bases, the J end lost 4 bases, and 11 bases lay between the germline ends. Germline V CDR1 and CDR2: SGHRS, YFSETQ. For the CDR3, the DNA is TGCGCCAGCAGCCCCTCGTCCGGCACTGAAGCTTTCTTT. Amino acid sequence: CASSPSSGTEAFF.

The chain carries TRBV13 and TRBJ1-4; TRBD1 matches 7 bases. Germline CDR1 reads PRHDT; CDR2 reads FYEKMQ (reference sequence). The CDR3 runs to 15 residues. The V gene end was trimmed by 1 base and the J gene end by 4 bases; junction bases not matched to a gene: 3. The CDR3 region has the DNA TGTGCCAGCAGCTTAGACAGGGGAAGTAATGAAAAACTGTTTTTT. It translates to CASSLDRGSNEKLFF.

The chain recombines TRBV5-4 with TRBJ2-5, with TRBD2 matching 10 bases. CDR3 size: 14 residues. Unmatched junction bases numbered 0, after V lost 2 bases and J lost 2 bases. Germline V lookup: CDR1 SGHNT, CDR2 YYREEE (reference sequence). CDR3 sequence (DNA): TGTGCCAGCAGCTTAGCGGGGGGGCAAGAGACCCAGTACTTC. It yields the protein CASSLAGGQETQYF.

The V and J genes are TRBV6-5 and TRBJ1-6; 7 positions agree with TRBD1. Germline V CDR1 and CDR2: MNHEY, SVGAGI. The V gene end was trimmed by 5 bases and the J gene end by 10 bases; junction bases not matched to a gene: 8. There are 14 residues in the CDR3. This chain's CDR3 is CASSPRQGWSPLHF. As DNA, the CDR3 is TGTGCCAGCAGTCCGCGACAGGGATGGTCACCCCTCCACTTT.

V gene TRBV6-1 combines with J gene TRBJ2-2; D may be TRBD2 (6 bases). Germline V gene sequence: CDR1 MNHNS, CDR2 SASEGT. CDR3 length: 13 amino acids. Trimming took 4 bases from V and 4 from J, leaving 7 bases between them. CDR3 residues: CASSGRATGELFF. CDR3 in DNA: TGTGCCAGCAGTGGGAGGGCCACCGGGGAGCTGTTTTTT.

This chain uses TRBV25-1 with TRBJ1-3; unclear D gene. The ends were cut back, 8 bases at V and 0 bases at J, with 5 bases in the middle. Per germline, CDR1 MGHDK and CDR2 SYGVNS. The CDR3 sequence is 12 residues long. CDR3 sequence: CASSVSGNTIYF. As DNA, the CDR3 is TGTGCCAGCTCCGTCTCTGGAAACACCATATATTTT.

For the CDR3, the DNA is TGTGCCAGCGTAAGACAAGTCGCACAAGAGACCCAGTACTTC. This sequence encodes CASVRQVAQETQYF. The rearrangement links TRBV5-5 to TRBJ2-5, with D unclear. Germline CDR1 and CDR2: SGHKS and YYEKEE (reference sequence). This CDR3 region has 14 residues. V gave up 7 bases and J gave up 2 bases, with 15 bases separating them.

The chain is built from TRBV7-2 and TRBJ1-2; D is undetermined. V lost 4 bases and J 8 bases, leaving 11 bases between the germline ends. This CDR3 region has 12 residues. CDR1 is SGHTA, CDR2 FQGNSA, per germline. CDR3 DNA: TGTGCCAGCAGCTCCCGCGGTGGCGGCTACACCTTC. Protein product: CASSSRGGGYTF.

This clone was observed once. The V and J genes are TRBV5-6 and TRBJ2-3; TRBD2 agrees at 10 bases. The J segment lost 1 base and the V segment lost 2 bases, leaving 7 bases of the junction unmatched. The CDR3 sequence is 17 residues long. CDR1 and CDR2 (germline): SGHDT, YYEEEE. DNA of the CDR3: TGTGCCAGCAGCTTTGGGACTAGCGACTTCGGCACAGATACGCAGTATTTT. Protein sequence: CASSFGTSDFGTDTQYF.

The chain carries TRBV27 and TRBJ1-6; D is possibly TRBD1 (6 bases). Germline CDR1 and CDR2: MNHEY and SMNVEV (reference sequence). The CDR3 length is 12 residues. V was trimmed by 6 bases and J by 11 bases, leaving 11 bases between them. The CDR3 spells CASRAQGTPLHF. CDR3 bases: TGTGCCAGCAGGGCACAGGGCACACCCCTCCACTTT.

The chain has TRBV27 and TRBJ1-6; perhaps TRBD1 as D (5 bases). Germline values: CDR1 MNHEY, CDR2 SMNVEV (reference sequence). Trimming left V 3 bases short and J 4 bases short, with 7 bases between. The CDR3 covers 14 residues. The CDR3 DNA is TGTGCCAGCAGTTTTTCAGGGTATAATTCACCCCTCCACTTT. Its translation is CASSFSGYNSPLHF.

The rearrangement links TRBV7-2 to TRBJ2-3; TRBD1 matches at 10 bases. The V segment lost 3 bases and the J segment 2 bases; nucleotides outside the gene matches: 2. CDR1 is SGHTA, CDR2 FQGNSA, per germline. The CDR3 consists of 15 residues. The chain's CDR3 is CASSLGQGFTDTQYF. CDR3 coding DNA: TGTGCCAGCAGCTTGGGACAGGGGTTCACAGATACGCAGTATTTT.

The V gene is TRBV5-4, the J gene TRBJ2-2; TRBD2 matches 13 bases. Trimming took 4 bases from V and 4 from J; bases not matched to a gene: 4. This CDR3 is 16 amino acids long. Germline assignment: CDR1 SGHNT and CDR2 YYREEE (reference sequence). In DNA form, the CDR3 reads TGTGCCAGCAGCCCGGGACTAGCGGGACCCACCGGGGAGCTGTTTTTT. Translating it yields CASSPGLAGPTGELFF.

The chain combines TRBV5-6 with TRBJ2-1; tentative D call: TRBD1 (6 bases). Germline CDR1 reads SGHDT; CDR2 reads YYEEEE. There are 13 residues in the CDR3. Between the trimmed V and J ends, which lost 4 bases and 9 bases, there was a span of 14 bases. The CDR3 coding sequence is TGTGCCAGCAGCGATCTTAGGGGGTTTGAGCAGTTCTTC. It translates to CASSDLRGFEQFF.

This clone was counted a few times. The chain is built from TRBV6-6 and TRBJ1-5; D unclear. Germline lookup yields CDR1 MNHNY and CDR2 SVGAGI (reference sequence). This CDR3 region has 12 residues. The V gene lost 5 bases and the J gene lost 6 bases, with 8 bases spanning the gap. The CDR3: CASSTPPQPQHF. The CDR3 DNA reads as TGTGCCAGCAGTACTCCACCTCAGCCCCAGCATTTT.

The V gene is TRBV18, the J gene TRBJ1-2, with TRBD1 matching 7 bases. The V and J ends lost 4 bases and 4 bases, in that order; junction bases with no gene match: 3. Germline V gene data show CDR1 as KGHSH and CDR2 as LQKENI. The CDR3 extends over 13 amino acids. The CDR3: CASSQGAGYGYTF. CDR3 nucleotide sequence: TGTGCCAGCTCACAGGGGGCGGGCTATGGCTACACCTTC.